This TCR beta chain was profiled in a study of blood T cell repertoires in COVID-19. Overall study context: Both acute and convalescent COVID-19 samples were obtained from the United States, Italy and Spain. T cells, B-cell-depleted T cells, or PBMCs provided the cDNA or gDNA that served as material.

Authors' data handling: From reference gene primer amplification, estimates of nucleated cell counts were derived. The method was immunoSEQ multiplex PCR; TCRdb's version includes in-frame clones alone and lacks a portion of them. V, J and clone size reflect that table, while D and trimming were determined from the DNA. The table shows 150,000 to 200,000 clones, with 80% to 90% occurring only once. The CDR3 covers 16 residues. The V gene end was trimmed by 3 bases and the J gene end by 1 base; junction bases not matched to a gene: 7. The germline V gene encodes CDR1 SGDLS and CDR2 YYNGEE. The TCR was taken from a man between 60 and 75 years old with acute or convalescent COVID-19. This chain links TRBV9 with TRBJ2-1; 7 bases match TRBD1. The specimen sequenced was peripheral blood. CDR3 in amino acids: CASSDRDSGSYNEQFF. The CDR3 bases are TGTGCCAGCAGCGACCGGGACAGTGGTTCCTACAATGAGCAGTTCTTC.